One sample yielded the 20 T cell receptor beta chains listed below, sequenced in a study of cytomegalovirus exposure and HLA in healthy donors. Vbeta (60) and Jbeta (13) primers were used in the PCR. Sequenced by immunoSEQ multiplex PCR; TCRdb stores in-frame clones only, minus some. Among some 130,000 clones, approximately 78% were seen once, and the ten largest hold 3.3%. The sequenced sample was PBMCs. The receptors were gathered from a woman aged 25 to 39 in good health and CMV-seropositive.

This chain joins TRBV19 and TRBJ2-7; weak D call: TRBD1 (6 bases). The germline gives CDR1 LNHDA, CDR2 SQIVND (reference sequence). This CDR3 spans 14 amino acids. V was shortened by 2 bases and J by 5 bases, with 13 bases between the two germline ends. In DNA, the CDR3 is TGTGCCAGTAGTATATTTCAGGGGCAGGACGAGCAGTACTTC. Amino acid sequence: CASSIFQGQDEQYF.

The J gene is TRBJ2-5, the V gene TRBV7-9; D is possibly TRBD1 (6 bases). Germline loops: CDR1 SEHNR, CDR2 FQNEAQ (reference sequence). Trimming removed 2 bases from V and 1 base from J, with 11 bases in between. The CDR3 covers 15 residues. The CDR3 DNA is TGTGCCAGCAGCTTAACAGGGTCAATCCAAGAGACCCAGTACTTC. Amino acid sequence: CASSLTGSIQETQYF.

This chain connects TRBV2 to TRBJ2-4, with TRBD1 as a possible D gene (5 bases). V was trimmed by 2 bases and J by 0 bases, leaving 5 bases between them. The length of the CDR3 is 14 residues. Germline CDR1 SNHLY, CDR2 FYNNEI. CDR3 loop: CASSEQGAKNIQYF. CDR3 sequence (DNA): TGTGCCAGCAGTGAACAGGGAGCCAAAAACATTCAGTACTTC. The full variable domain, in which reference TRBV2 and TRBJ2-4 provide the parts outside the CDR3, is EPEVTQTPSHQVTQMGQEVILRCVPISNHLYFYWYRQILGQKVEFLVSFYNNEISEKSEIFDDQFSVERPDGSNFTLKIRSTKLEDSAMYFCASSEQGAKNIQYFGAGTRLSVL.

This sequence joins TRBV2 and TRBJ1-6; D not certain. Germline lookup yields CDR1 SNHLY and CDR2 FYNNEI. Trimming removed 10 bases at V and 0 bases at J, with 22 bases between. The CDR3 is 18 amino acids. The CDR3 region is CATNRAPQTSSYNSPLHF. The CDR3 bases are TGTGCCACTAACCGGGCCCCACAGACTAGCTCCTATAATTCACCCCTCCACTTT.

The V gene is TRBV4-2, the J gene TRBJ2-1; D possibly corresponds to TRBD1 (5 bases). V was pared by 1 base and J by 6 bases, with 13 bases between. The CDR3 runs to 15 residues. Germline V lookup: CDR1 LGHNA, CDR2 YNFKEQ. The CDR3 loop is CASSQANQGPNEQFF. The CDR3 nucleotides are TGTGCCAGCAGCCAAGCTAATCAGGGTCCCAATGAGCAGTTCTTC.

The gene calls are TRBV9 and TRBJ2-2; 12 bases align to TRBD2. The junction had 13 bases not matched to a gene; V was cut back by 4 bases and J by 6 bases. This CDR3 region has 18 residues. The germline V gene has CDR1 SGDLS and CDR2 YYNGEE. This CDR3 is CASSFSSGLAGTAGELFF. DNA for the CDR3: TGTGCCAGCAGCTTTAGTAGTGGACTAGCGGGGACCGCCGGGGAGCTGTTTTTT.

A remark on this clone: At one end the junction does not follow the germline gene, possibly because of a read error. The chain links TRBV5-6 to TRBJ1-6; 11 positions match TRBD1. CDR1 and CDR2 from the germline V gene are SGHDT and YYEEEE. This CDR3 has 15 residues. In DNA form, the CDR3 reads TGTGCCAGCAGCTTGCGGGACAGGGGGATTTCACCCCTCCGCTTT. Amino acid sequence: CASSLRDRGISPLRF.

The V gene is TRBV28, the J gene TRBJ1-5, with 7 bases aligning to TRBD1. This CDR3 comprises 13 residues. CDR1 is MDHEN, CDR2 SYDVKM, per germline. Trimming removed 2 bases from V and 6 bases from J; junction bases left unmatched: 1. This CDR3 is CASSLRGRQPQHF. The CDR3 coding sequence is TGTGCCAGCAGTTTAAGGGGGCGTCAGCCCCAGCATTTT.

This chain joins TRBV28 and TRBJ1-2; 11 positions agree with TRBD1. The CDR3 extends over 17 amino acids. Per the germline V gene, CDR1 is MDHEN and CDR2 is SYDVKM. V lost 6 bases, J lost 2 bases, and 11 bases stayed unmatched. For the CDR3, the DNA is TGTGCCAGCAGCCCAGGTCCAGGACAGGGGGCGAACTATGGCTACACCTTC. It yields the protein CASSPGPGQGANYGYTF.

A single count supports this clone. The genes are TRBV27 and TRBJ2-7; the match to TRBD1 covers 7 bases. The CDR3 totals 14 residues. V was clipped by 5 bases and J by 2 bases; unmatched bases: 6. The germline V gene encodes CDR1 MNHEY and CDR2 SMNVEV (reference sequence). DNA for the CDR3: TGTGCCAGCAGTCCCGGACAGGTTGCCTACGAGCAGTACTTC. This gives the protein CASSPGQVAYEQYF.

The CDR3 spells CASSFNRDQPQHF. The CDR3 coding sequence is TGTGCCAGCAGCTTCAACAGGGATCAGCCCCAGCATTTT. This sequence joins TRBV11-2 and TRBJ1-5, with D possibly TRBD1 on 6 matching bases. The CDR3 consists of 13 residues. V shed 3 bases and J shed 5 bases, with 8 bases lying between them. CDR1 and CDR2 (germline): SGHAT, FQNNGV.

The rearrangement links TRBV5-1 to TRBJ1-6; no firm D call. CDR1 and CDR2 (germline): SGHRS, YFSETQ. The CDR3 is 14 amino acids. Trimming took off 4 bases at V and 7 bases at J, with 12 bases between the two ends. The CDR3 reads CASSTGSGNSPLHF. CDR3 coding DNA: TGCGCCAGCAGCACCGGGTCGGGGAATTCACCCCTCCACTTT.

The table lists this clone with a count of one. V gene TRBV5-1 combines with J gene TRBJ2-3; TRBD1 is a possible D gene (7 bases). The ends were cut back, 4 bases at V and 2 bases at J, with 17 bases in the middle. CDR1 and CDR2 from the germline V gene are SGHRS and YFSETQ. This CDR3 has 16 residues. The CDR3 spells CASSSPDRDSTDTQYF. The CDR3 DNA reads TGCGCCAGCAGCAGTCCCGACAGGGACTCCACAGATACGCAGTATTTT. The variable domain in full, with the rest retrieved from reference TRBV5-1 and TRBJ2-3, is KAGVTQTPRYLIKTRGQQVTLSCSPISGHRSVSWYQQTPGQGLQFLFEYFSETQRNKGNFPGRFSGRQFSNSRSEMNVSTLELGDSALYLCASSSPDRDSTDTQYFGPGTRLTVL.

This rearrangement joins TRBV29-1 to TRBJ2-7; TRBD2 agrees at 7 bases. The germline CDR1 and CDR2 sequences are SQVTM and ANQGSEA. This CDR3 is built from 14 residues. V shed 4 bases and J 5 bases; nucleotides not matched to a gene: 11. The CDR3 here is CSVGEGGGINEQYF. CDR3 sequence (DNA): TGCAGCGTTGGGGAGGGTGGAGGGATAAACGAGCAGTACTTC.

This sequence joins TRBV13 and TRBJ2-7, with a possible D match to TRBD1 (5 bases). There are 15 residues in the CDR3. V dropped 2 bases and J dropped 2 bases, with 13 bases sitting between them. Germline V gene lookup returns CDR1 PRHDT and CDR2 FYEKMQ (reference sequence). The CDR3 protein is CASSLSRAGAYEQYF. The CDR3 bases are TGTGCCAGCAGCTTATCCAGGGCAGGAGCCTACGAGCAGTACTTC.

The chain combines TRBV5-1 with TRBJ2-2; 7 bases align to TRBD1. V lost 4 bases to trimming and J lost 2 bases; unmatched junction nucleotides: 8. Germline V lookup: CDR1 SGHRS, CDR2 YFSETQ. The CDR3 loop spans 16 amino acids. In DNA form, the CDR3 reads TGCGCCAGCAGCCCGGGGACAGATTTTAACACCGGGGAGCTGTTTTTT. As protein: CASSPGTDFNTGELFF. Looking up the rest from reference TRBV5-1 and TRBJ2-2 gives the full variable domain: KAGVTQTPRYLIKTRGQQVTLSCSPISGHRSVSWYQQTPGQGLQFLFEYFSETQRNKGNFPGRFSGRQFSNSRSEMNVSTLELGDSALYLCASSPGTDFNTGELFFGEGSRLTVL.

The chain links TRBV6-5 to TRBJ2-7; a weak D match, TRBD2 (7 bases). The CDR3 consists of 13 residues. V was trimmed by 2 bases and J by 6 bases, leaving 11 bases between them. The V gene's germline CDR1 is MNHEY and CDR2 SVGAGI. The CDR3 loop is CASSYGRGAEQYF. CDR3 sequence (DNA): TGTGCCAGCAGTTACGGGAGGGGGGCCGAGCAGTACTTC.

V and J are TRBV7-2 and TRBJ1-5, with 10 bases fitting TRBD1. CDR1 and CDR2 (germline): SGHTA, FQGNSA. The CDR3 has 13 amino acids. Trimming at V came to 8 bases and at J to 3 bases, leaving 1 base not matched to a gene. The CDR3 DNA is TGTGCCAGCGGGACAGGGGCCAATCAGCCCCAGCATTTT. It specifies CASGTGANQPQHF.

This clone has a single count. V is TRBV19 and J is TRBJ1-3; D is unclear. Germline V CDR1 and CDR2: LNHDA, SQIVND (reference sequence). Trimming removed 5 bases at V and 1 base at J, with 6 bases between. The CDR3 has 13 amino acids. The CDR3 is CASSYGSGNTIYF. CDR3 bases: TGTGCCAGTAGTTACGGGTCTGGAAACACCATATATTTT.

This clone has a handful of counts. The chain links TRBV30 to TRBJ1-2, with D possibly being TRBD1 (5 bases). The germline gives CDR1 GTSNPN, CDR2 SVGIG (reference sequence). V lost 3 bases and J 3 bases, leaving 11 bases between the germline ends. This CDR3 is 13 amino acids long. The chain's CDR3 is CAWRFRGDYGYTF. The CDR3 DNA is TGTGCCTGGAGGTTTCGGGGGGACTATGGCTACACCTTC.